The rows below give T cell receptor beta chains drawn from one sample of a study of T cell responses to AZD1222 COVID-19 vaccine. Only in-frame clones appear in the TCRdb table, and some are missing; sequencing was by immunoSEQ multiplex PCR. The sample includes about 94,000 clones, more than 75% of them seen just once. This material consisted of peripheral blood, taken 28 days after the second AZD1222 dose. All receptors come from an adult who received the AZD1222 COVID-19 vaccine. CDR3s leave out the opening cysteine and the closing phenylalanine or tryptophan. A D gene is named only where the DNA matches it firmly.

>TRBV7-6|TRBJ2-1|NA
ASSHLPNEQF
>TRBV2|TRBJ2-1|TRBD2
ASSEGGLAGVRNEQF
>TRBV2|TRBJ1-2|TRBD1
ASTTGTDYGYT
>TRBV7-3|TRBJ2-7|TRBD1
ASSLKGTGGSYEQY
>TRBV29-1|TRBJ2-7|TRBD1
SVGTGYEQY
>TRBV25-1|TRBJ2-3|TRBD1
ASSGLIQGATDTQY
>TRBV6-1|TRBJ2-2|TRBD1
ASSEPTGGVGELF
>TRBV19|TRBJ2-7|NA
ASSLGPIDEQY
>TRBV11-3|TRBJ1-1|NA
ASSLEGGMNTEAF
>TRBV5-4|TRBJ1-3|NA
ASSLASRGRGNTIY
>TRBV11-3|TRBJ2-5|TRBD2
ASGLAGAGETQY
>TRBV20-1|TRBJ2-7|NA
SASSGGFYEQY
>TRBV6-6|TRBJ1-3|NA
ASSSGSSGNTIY
>TRBV28|TRBJ2-5|NA
ASSITAPQETQY
>TRBV19|TRBJ2-7|NA
ASSIGTDTYEQY
>TRBV19|TRBJ2-3|TRBD1
ASKKGQGGDTQY
>TRBV2|TRBJ2-5|NA
ASSVGTGQETQY
>TRBV9|TRBJ2-3|NA
ASSVGGLTRGDTQY
>TRBV19|TRBJ1-1|NA
ASSPGTQFGGTEAF
>TRBV3-1/TRBV3-2|TRBJ2-5|NA
ASSQVGRGRGKGLEQTQY
>TRBV29-1|TRBJ2-2|NA
SASLGADTGELF
>TRBV9|TRBJ2-5|TRBD2
ASSVEGLAGVETQY
>TRBV5-1|TRBJ2-5|TRBD2
ASSLGLTSGSRETQY
>TRBV4-3|TRBJ1-1|TRBD1
ASSQDYGTGTEAF
>TRBV6-5|TRBJ2-7|NA
ASYSLNEQY
>TRBV7-6|TRBJ2-5|TRBD1
ASSLERGATGVGETQY
>TRBV7-8|TRBJ1-2|TRBD1
ASSLALGTGLYGYT